This T cell receptor (beta chain) was obtained from a study of vaccination effects on CD4 cells after COVID-19. Turning to this clone: What it binds is unknown.

Scientists isolated CD4+ T cells after an approximately ten-day culture period ended. The data were produced by immunoSEQ multiplex PCR, yet TCRdb's version contains in-frame clones alone and is incomplete. This table holds around 35,000 clones, about 70% found once. The CDR3 runs 13 residues. V was pared by 0 bases and J by 5 bases, with 4 bases between. The germline gives CDR1 SGHNT, CDR2 YENEEA. This chain joins TRBV11-3 and TRBJ2-2; D gene ambiguous. Sample: CD4+ T cells from PBMCs cultured without peptide, taken before COVID-19 vaccination. The sequence derives from a human donor who received a COVID-19 vaccine. The CDR3 loop is CASSLEQTGELFF. CDR3 in DNA: TGTGCCAGCAGCTTAGAGCAGACCGGGGAGCTGTTTTTT.